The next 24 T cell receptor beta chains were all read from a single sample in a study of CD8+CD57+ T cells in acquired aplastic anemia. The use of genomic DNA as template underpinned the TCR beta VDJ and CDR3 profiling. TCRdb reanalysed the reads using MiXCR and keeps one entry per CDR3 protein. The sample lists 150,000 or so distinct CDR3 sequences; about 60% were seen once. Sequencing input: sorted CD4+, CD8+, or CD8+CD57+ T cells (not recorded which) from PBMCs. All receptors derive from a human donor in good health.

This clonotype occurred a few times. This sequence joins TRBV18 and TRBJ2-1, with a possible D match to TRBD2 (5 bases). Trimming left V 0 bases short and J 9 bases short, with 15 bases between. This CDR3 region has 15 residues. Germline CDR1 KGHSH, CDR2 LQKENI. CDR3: CASSPPSAGISEQFF. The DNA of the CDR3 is TGTGCCAGCTCACCACCCTCTGCGGGCATAAGTGAGCAGTTCTTC.

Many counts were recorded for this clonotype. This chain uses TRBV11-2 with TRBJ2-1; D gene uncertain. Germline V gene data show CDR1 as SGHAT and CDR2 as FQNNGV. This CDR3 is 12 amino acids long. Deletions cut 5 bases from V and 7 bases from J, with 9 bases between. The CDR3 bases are TGTGCCAGCAGCACACACTTGAATGAGCAGTTCTTC. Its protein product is CASSTHLNEQFF.

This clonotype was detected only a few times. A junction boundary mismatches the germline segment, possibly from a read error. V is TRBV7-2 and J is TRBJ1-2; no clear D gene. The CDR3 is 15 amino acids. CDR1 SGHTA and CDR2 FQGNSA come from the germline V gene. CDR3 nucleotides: TGTGCCAGCGGCTTACGTGCAGAGAATAACTGTGGCTACACCTTC. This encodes CASGLRAENNCGYTF.

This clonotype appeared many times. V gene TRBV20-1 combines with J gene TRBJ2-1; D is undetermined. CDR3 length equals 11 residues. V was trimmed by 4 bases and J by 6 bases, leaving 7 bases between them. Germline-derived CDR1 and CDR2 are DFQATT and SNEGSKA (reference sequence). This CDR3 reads CSAIAVNEQFF. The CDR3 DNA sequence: TGCAGTGCTATCGCGGTCAATGAGCAGTTCTTC.

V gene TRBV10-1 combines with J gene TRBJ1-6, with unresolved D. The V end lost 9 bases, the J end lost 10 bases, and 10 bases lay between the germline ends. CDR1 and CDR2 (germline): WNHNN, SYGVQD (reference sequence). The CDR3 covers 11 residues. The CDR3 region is CARKEGSPLHF. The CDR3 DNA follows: TGCGCCAGGAAGGAGGGCTCACCCCTCCACTTT.

For the CDR3, the DNA is TGTGCCACCAGCGGGGGGTTCCCGGGTCTGTACTTC. As protein: CATSGGFPGLYF. The chain links TRBV15 to TRBJ2-7; D is possibly TRBD2 (6 bases). This CDR3 spans 12 amino acids. Germline CDR1 reads LNHNV; CDR2 reads YYDKDF (reference sequence). Between the trimmed V and J ends, which lost 5 bases and 12 bases, there was a span of 17 bases.

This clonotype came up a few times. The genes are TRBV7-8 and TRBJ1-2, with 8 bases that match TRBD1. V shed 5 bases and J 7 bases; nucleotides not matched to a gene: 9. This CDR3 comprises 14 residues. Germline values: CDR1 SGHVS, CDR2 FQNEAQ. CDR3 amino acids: CASSGGGQEVGYTF. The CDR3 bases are TGTGCCAGCAGCGGCGGGGGACAGGAAGTTGGCTACACCTTC.

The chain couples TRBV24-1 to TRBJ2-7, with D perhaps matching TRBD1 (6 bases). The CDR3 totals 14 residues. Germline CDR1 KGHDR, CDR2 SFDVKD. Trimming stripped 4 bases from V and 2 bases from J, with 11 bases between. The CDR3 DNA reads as TGTGCCACCAGTGAAGGGGGACGGACCTACGAGCAGTACTTC. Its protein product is CATSEGGRTYEQYF.

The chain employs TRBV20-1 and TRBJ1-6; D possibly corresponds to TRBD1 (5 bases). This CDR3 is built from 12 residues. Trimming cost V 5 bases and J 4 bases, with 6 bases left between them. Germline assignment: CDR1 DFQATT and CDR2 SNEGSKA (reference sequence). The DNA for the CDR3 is TGCAGTGCTGGACAATATAATTCACCCCTCCACTTT. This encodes CSAGQYNSPLHF.

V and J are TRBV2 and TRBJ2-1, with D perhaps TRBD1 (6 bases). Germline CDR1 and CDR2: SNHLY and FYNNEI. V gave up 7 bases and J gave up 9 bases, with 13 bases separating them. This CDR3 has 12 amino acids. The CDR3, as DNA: TGTGCCAGCAAGGGGGAATCGGGTGAGCAGTTCTTC. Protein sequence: CASKGESGEQFF.

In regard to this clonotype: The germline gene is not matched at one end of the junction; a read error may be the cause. The DNA of the CDR3 is TGTGCCACCAGCGTGCGGGCGGGTACCTACGAGCAGTGCTTC. Translation: CATSVRAGTYEQCF. The chain employs TRBV15 and TRBJ2-7; a possible D gene is TRBD2 (5 bases). Germline CDR1 is LNHNV and CDR2 is YYDKDF (reference sequence). The CDR3 is 14 amino acids. Together with reference TRBV15 and TRBJ2-7, the CDR3 gives the full variable domain: DAMVIQNPRYQVTQFGKPVTLSCSQTLNHNVMYWYQQKSSQAPKLLFHYYDKDFNNEADTPDNFQSRRPNTSFCFLDIRSPGLGDTAMYLCATSVRAGTYEQCFGPGTRLTVT.

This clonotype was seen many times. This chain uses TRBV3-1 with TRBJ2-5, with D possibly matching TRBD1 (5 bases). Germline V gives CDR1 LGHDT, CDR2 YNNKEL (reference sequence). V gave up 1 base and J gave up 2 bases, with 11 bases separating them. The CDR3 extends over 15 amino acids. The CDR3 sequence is CASSQVAGWQETQYF. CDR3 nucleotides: TGTGCCAGCAGCCAAGTCGCAGGGTGGCAAGAGACCCAGTACTTC.

CDR3 bases: TGTGCCAGCAGTGAGGACAGGGTCACAGATACGCAGTATTTT. Its protein is CASSEDRVTDTQYF. The rearrangement joins TRBV25-1 to TRBJ2-3; 8 bases fit TRBD1. The V and J ends lost 3 bases and 2 bases, in that order; junction bases with no gene match: 1. The CDR3 runs 14 residues. Germline CDR1 MGHDK, CDR2 SYGVNS.

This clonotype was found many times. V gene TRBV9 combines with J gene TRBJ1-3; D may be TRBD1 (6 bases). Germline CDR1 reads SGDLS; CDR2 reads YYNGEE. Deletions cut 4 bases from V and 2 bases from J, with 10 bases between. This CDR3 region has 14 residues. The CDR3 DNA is TGTGCCAGCAGCCCACAGGGTCCTGGAAACACCATATATTTT. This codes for CASSPQGPGNTIYF.

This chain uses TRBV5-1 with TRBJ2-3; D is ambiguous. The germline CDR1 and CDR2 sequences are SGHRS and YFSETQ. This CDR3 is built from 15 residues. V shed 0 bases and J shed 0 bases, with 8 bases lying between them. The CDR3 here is CASSLGSTSTDTQYF. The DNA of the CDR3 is TGCGCCAGCAGCTTGGGGTCTACTAGCACAGATACGCAGTATTTT.

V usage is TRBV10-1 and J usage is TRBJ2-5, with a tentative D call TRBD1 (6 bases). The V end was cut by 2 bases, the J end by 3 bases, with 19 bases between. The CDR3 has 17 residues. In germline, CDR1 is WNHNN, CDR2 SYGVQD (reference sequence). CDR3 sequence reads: CASSEGEGDIGKETQYF. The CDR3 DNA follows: TGCGCCAGCAGTGAGGGTGAAGGGGACATCGGGAAAGAGACCCAGTACTTC.

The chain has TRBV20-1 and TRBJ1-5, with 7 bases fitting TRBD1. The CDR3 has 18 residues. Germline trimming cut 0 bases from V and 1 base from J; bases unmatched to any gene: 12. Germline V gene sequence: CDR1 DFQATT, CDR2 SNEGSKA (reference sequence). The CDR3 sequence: CSARETLTYRGSNQPQHF. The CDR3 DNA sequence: TGCAGTGCTAGAGAGACCCTGACCTACAGGGGAAGCAATCAGCCCCAGCATTTT.

CDR3 nucleotide sequence: TGTGCCAGCAGTTTCGTTGTTGGTAGGGGGCTGTTTTTT. Protein: CASSFVVGRGLFF. The chain combines TRBV12-3 or TRBV12-4 with TRBJ2-2; D possibly corresponds to TRBD1 (5 bases). Trimming took 3 bases from V and 13 from J, leaving 15 bases between them. This CDR3 contains 13 residues.

CDR3 protein: CASSLYRPGDQREKLFF. CDR3 DNA sequence: TGTGCCAGCAGTTTATACCGCCCCGGGGATCAACGGGAAAAACTGTTTTTT. The chain has TRBV12-3 or TRBV12-4 and TRBJ1-4; D call uncertain. There are 17 residues in the CDR3. The ends were cut back, 2 bases at V and 8 bases at J, with 21 bases in the middle.

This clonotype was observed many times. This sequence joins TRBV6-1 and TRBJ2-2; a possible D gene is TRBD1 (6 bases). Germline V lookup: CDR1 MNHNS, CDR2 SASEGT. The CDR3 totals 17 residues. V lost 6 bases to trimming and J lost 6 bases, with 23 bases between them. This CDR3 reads CASSPEVVTRGAGELFF. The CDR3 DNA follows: TGTGCCAGCAGCCCTGAGGTAGTCACCAGGGGAGCCGGGGAGCTGTTTTTT.

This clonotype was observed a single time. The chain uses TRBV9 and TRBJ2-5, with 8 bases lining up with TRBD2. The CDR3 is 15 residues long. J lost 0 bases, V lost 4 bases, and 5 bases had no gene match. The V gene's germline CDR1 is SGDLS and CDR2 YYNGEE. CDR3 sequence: CASSISGAYQETQYF. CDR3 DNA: TGTGCCAGCAGCATTAGCGGGGCGTACCAAGAGACCCAGTACTTC.

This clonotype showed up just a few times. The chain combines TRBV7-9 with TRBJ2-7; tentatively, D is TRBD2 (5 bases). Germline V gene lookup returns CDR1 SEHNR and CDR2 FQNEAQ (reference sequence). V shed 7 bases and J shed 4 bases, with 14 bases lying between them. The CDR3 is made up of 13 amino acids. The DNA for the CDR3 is TGTGCCAGCACCCGTCTAGCTAGGTACGAGCAGTACTTC. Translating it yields CASTRLARYEQYF.

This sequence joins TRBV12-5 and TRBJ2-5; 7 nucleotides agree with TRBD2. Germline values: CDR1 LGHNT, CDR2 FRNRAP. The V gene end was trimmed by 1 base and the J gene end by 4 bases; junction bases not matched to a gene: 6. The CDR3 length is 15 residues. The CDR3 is CASGLAREGPETQYF. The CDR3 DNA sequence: TGTGCTAGTGGTTTGGCCAGGGAGGGTCCAGAGACCCAGTACTTC.

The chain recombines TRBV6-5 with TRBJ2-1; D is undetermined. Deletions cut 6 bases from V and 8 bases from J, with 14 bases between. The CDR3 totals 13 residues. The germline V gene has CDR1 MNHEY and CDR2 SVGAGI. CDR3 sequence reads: CASSPLSGDEQFF. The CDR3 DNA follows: TGTGCCAGCAGCCCGCTGAGTGGCGATGAGCAGTTCTTC.